These 32 T cell receptor beta chains were sequenced from one sample in a study of shared clonotypes between healthy human individuals. Profiling relied on immunoSEQ multiplex PCR, and the TCRdb table lists in-frame clones only, not all of them. This sample has roughly 450,000 clones, with about four fifths found just once. Sequenced: PBMCs. These receptors were taken from a woman between 40 and 55 years old in good health. Some clones in this sample may be carry-over from other donors' samples.

This chain links TRBV27 with TRBJ1-2; 8 bases align to TRBD1. CDR3 length: 15 amino acids. The trim removed 4 bases at V and 4 bases at J, leaving 8 bases unmatched. Germline CDR1 is MNHEY and CDR2 is SMNVEV (reference sequence). The CDR3 sequence: CASSSGGQASYGYTF. CDR3 DNA sequence: TGTGCCAGCAGTTCCGGGGGACAGGCCTCCTATGGCTACACCTTC.

The rearrangement uses TRBV4-3 and TRBJ2-1, with D uncertain. V was shortened by 3 bases and J by 3 bases, with 9 bases between the two germline ends. Germline loops: CDR1 LGHNA, CDR2 YSLEER. CDR3 length: 14 residues. Here the CDR3 reads CASSQDGVYNEQFF. In DNA form, the CDR3 reads TGCGCCAGCAGCCAGGATGGAGTCTACAATGAGCAGTTCTTC.

J is TRBJ1-4 and V is TRBV15; D might be TRBD1 (5 bases). The V end lost 3 bases, the J end lost 0 bases, and 11 bases lay between the germline ends. The CDR3 covers 16 residues. Germline V gives CDR1 LNHNV, CDR2 YYDKDF (reference sequence). Here the CDR3 DNA reads TGTGCCACCAGCAGTCCGAGGGGTGCAACTAATGAAAAACTGTTTTTT. This gives the protein CATSSPRGATNEKLFF.

The rearrangement joins TRBV11-3 to TRBJ1-3; no firm D call. Per the germline V gene, CDR1 is SGHNT and CDR2 is YENEEA. The CDR3 sequence is 13 residues long. V lost 4 bases and J 7 bases, leaving 11 bases between the germline ends. For the CDR3, the DNA is TGTGCCAGCAGCTCCCAGCCGGGGAACACCATATATTTT. It specifies CASSSQPGNTIYF. Full variable domain (remainder filled in from reference TRBV11-3 and TRBJ1-3): EAGVVQSPRYKIIEKKQPVAFWCNPISGHNTLYWYLQNLGQGPELLIRYENEEAVDDSQLPKDRFSAERLKGVDSTLKIQPAELGDSAVYLCASSSQPGNTIYFGEGSWLTVV.

The chain is built from TRBV7-6 and TRBJ2-7; 7 bases line up with TRBD2. Germline V gene data show CDR1 as SGHVS and CDR2 as FNYEAQ. The V gene end was trimmed by 5 bases and the J gene end by 5 bases; junction bases not matched to a gene: 9. The CDR3 covers 14 residues. CDR3 nucleotide sequence: TGTGCCAGCAGCCTTGGACTAGAGGAGGACGAGCAGTACTTC. The encoded protein is CASSLGLEEDEQYF. The full variable domain, its missing parts supplied by reference TRBV7-6 and TRBJ2-7, is GAGVSQSPRYKVTKRGQDVALRCDPISGHVSLYWYRQALGQGPEFLTYFNYEAQQDKSGLPNDRFSAERPEGSISTLTIQRTEQRDSAMYRCASSLGLEEDEQYFGPGTRLTVT.

The chain uses TRBV30 and TRBJ1-6; tentative D call: TRBD1 (5 bases). V was pared by 0 bases and J by 10 bases, with 10 bases between. Germline V lookup: CDR1 GTSNPN, CDR2 SVGIG (reference sequence). The CDR3 loop spans 13 amino acids. CDR3 sequence reads: CAWSVDRDSPLHF. CDR3 sequence (DNA): TGTGCCTGGAGTGTAGATAGGGACTCACCCCTCCACTTT.

V gene TRBV19 combines with J gene TRBJ2-5; the D gene is possibly TRBD1 (7 bases). The DNA matches TRBJ2-7 better at its end, which makes the J call doubtful. CDR3 length equals 12 residues. Per germline, CDR1 LNHDA and CDR2 SQIVND (reference sequence). CDR3: CASSPGGYEQYF. In DNA form, the CDR3 reads TGTGCCAGTAGTCCAGGGGGGTACGAGCAGTACTTC.

In its sample, this clone was seen once. This CDR3 is CASSSRPRQPGADTQYF. The DNA for the CDR3 is TGTGCCAGCAGTTCCCGCCCTAGACAGCCCGGGGCAGATACGCAGTATTTT. The chain has TRBV27 and TRBJ2-3; either TRBD1 or TRBD2 may supply D (5 bases each). Trimming shortened V by 4 bases and J by 4 bases, and 21 bases separated the two germline ends. CDR3 size: 17 residues. Germline CDR1 and CDR2: MNHEY and SMNVEV (reference sequence).

The V gene is TRBV4-2, the J gene TRBJ2-1, with 11 bases matching TRBD2. The trim removed 1 base at V and 6 bases at J, leaving 8 bases unmatched. This CDR3 spans 17 amino acids. Germline CDR1 and CDR2: LGHNA and YNFKEQ. The CDR3 nucleotides are TGTGCCAGCAGCCAAGTAGAATTAGCGGGAGGGCCCAATGAGCAGTTCTTC. Translating it yields CASSQVELAGGPNEQFF.

This clone appeared once. The V and J genes are TRBV5-6 and TRBJ2-7; D may be TRBD1 (6 bases). V dropped 1 base and J dropped 2 bases, with 16 bases sitting between them. CDR1 and CDR2 from the germline V gene are SGHDT and YYEEEE. This CDR3 contains 16 residues. CDR3 sequence reads: CASSLYSGTPTYEQYF. Written as DNA, the CDR3 is TGTGCCAGCAGCTTGTATTCCGGGACACCGACCTACGAGCAGTACTTC.

This clone was counted a few times. V and J are TRBV4-3 and TRBJ1-1; D remains unclear. Germline V CDR1 and CDR2: LGHNA, YSLEER. This CDR3 contains 11 residues. Trimming took off 0 bases at V and 8 bases at J, with 4 bases between the two ends. The CDR3 DNA reads as TGCGCCAGCAGCCAAGATCGGGAAGCTTTCTTT. Residues: CASSQDREAFF.

A single count supports this clone. V usage is TRBV21-1 and J usage is TRBJ1-5; TRBD1 is taken as the D call from the table, unchecked against the DNA. TRBV21-1 is given as a pseudogene. This CDR3 region has 17 residues. CDR3 nucleotide sequence: TGTGCCAGCAGCTCAAAGCGCTCGGGACAGGGAGGTCAGCCCCAGCATTTT. Encoded protein: CASSSKRSGQGGQPQHF.

The rearrangement joins TRBV30 to TRBJ1-5; no reliable D call. The CDR3 is 12 amino acids. The germline V gene has CDR1 GTSNPN and CDR2 SVGIG (reference sequence). Trimming removed 1 base at V and 7 bases at J, with 8 bases between. The CDR3 DNA follows: TGTGCCTGGAGTGCAGGCTGGCAGCCCCAGCATTTT. Residues: CAWSAGWQPQHF.

The CDR3 is CASSKKVVATQYF. In DNA form, the CDR3 reads TGTGCCAGCAGCAAGAAGGTGGTGGCTACGCAGTACTTC. V is TRBV7-2 and J is TRBJ2-7; D not resolved. From germline, CDR1 is SGHTA and CDR2 FQGNSA. CDR3 size: 13 residues. Between the trimmed V and J ends, which lost 5 bases and 9 bases, there was a span of 17 bases.

This chain links TRBV7-3 with TRBJ2-2, with 9 bases that match TRBD1. From germline, CDR1 is SGHTA and CDR2 FQGTGA. The CDR3 runs to 17 residues. J lost 4 bases, V lost 0 bases, and 6 bases had no gene match. The CDR3 DNA follows: TGTGCCAGCAGCTTAACCCGACAGGGGGGGACCACCGGGGAGCTGTTTTTT. This encodes CASSLTRQGGTTGELFF.

The chain recombines TRBV30 with TRBJ2-5, with D maybe TRBD2 (7 bases). The DNA end lines up better with TRBJ2-7; the J call may be wrong. Germline V gene sequence: CDR1 GTSNPN, CDR2 SVGIG (reference sequence). The CDR3 contains 15 residues. The CDR3 bases are TGTGCCTGGGTCCCCAAGGGGGGGGAGTCCCACGAGCAGTACTTC. Encoded protein: CAWVPKGGESHEQYF.

The rearrangement joins TRBV5-1 to TRBJ2-3; 13 bases are shared with TRBD2. Germline CDR1 and CDR2: SGHRS and YFSETQ. The V segment lost 5 bases and the J segment 3 bases; nucleotides outside the gene matches: 12. The CDR3 extends over 18 amino acids. CDR3 residues: CASRSGTSGTVGTDTQYF. CDR3 coding DNA: TGCGCCAGCAGATCGGGGACTAGCGGGACGGTTGGGACAGATACGCAGTATTTT.

The rearrangement joins TRBV5-4 to TRBJ2-2, with D unresolved. Germline values: CDR1 SGHNT, CDR2 YYREEE (reference sequence). CDR3 length: 15 amino acids. Trimming left V 0 bases short and J 5 bases short, with 11 bases between. The CDR3 region has the DNA TGTGCCAGCAGCTTGGGAGGCGTAGGGACCGGGGAGCTGTTTTTT. Its protein product is CASSLGGVGTGELFF.

The genes are TRBV7-3 and TRBJ2-2, with TRBD1 matching over 8 bases. The V segment lost 7 bases and the J segment 0 bases; nucleotides outside the gene matches: 4. This CDR3 is built from 15 residues. Germline CDR1 and CDR2: SGHTA and FQGTGA. The CDR3 sequence is CASTPTGANTGELFF. The CDR3 DNA reads as TGTGCCAGCACACCGACAGGGGCGAACACCGGGGAGCTGTTTTTT.

The genes are TRBV18 and TRBJ2-3; 7 bases fit TRBD1. The CDR3 length is 15 residues. Germline V gives CDR1 KGHSH, CDR2 LQKENI. Germline trimming cut 4 bases from V and 0 bases from J; bases unmatched to any gene: 4. CDR3: CASSLGQSSTDTQYF. CDR3 coding DNA: TGTGCCAGCTCACTGGGACAGAGTAGCACAGATACGCAGTATTTT.

The chain is built from TRBV5-4 and TRBJ2-2; 7 nucleotides match TRBD1. The CDR3 runs to 16 residues. V trimming: 3 bases; J trimming: 7 bases; junction bases outside the gene matches: 12. Looked up from germline, CDR1 is SGHNT and CDR2 is YYREEE (reference sequence). The CDR3, as DNA: TGTGCCAGCAGCTGGGGACCAGGGGGACAAATCGGGGAGCTGTTTTTT. Protein product: CASSWGPGGQIGELFF.

This rearrangement joins TRBV5-1 to TRBJ2-5; D may be TRBD2 (6 bases). Trimming left V 4 bases short and J 2 bases short, with 12 bases between. In germline, CDR1 is SGHRS, CDR2 YFSETQ. The CDR3 runs 14 residues. The CDR3 here is CASSPAGGQETQYF. CDR3 nucleotides: TGCGCCAGCAGCCCAGCGGGTGGGCAAGAGACCCAGTACTTC.

The rearrangement links TRBV2 to TRBJ2-1, with 13 bases fitting TRBD2. Germline values: CDR1 SNHLY, CDR2 FYNNEI. The V gene end was trimmed by 6 bases and the J gene end by 6 bases; junction bases not matched to a gene: 5. This CDR3 region has 15 residues. The CDR3 region has the DNA TGTGCCAGCAGCCCACTAGCGGGAGGGCGCAATGAGCAGTTCTTC. It encodes CASSPLAGGRNEQFF.

The chain uses TRBV7-9 and TRBJ2-7; no clear D gene. The CDR3 runs 19 residues. CDR1 and CDR2 (germline): SEHNR, FQNEAQ (reference sequence). The germline V and J ends were trimmed by 5 bases and 5 bases, with 31 bases remaining between them. Here the CDR3 reads CASSPGLKGRPSISHEQYF. DNA of the CDR3: TGTGCCAGCAGCCCCGGCCTAAAGGGTAGGCCCTCAATCAGTCACGAGCAGTACTTC.

Remarks on this clone: Given a much more abundant clone one base away, this may be a read error. The chain joins TRBV7-9 to TRBJ2-2; 8 bases are a match to TRBD1. The CDR3 covers 15 residues. Germline values: CDR1 SEHNR, CDR2 FQNEAQ (reference sequence). The CDR3 region has the DNA TGTACCAGCAGCCAGGGGGCAACTAACACCGGGGAGCTGTTTTTT. It yields the protein CTSSQGATNTGELFF.

The chain employs TRBV7-9 and TRBJ2-1, with D maybe TRBD2 (5 bases). Germline values: CDR1 SEHNR, CDR2 FQNEAQ (reference sequence). The CDR3 is 13 residues long. Trimming cost V 1 base and J 4 bases, with 5 bases left between them. The CDR3 sequence is CASSLGEYNEQFF. The CDR3 nucleotides read TGTGCCAGCAGCTTAGGGGAGTACAATGAGCAGTTCTTC.

V gene TRBV5-4 combines with J gene TRBJ2-2; TRBD1 agrees at 7 bases. V shed 3 bases, J shed 1 base, and the junction held 6 bases outside the gene matches. Germline values: CDR1 SGHNT, CDR2 YYREEE (reference sequence). CDR3 length: 16 residues. The CDR3 DNA is TGTGCCAGCAGCTCGCAACAGGGGCGGAACACCGGGGAGCTGTTTTTT. This gives the protein CASSSQQGRNTGELFF.

This rearrangement joins TRBV28 to TRBJ2-5, with 7 bases identical to TRBD2. The J call may be faulty, since TRBJ2-7 better matches the DNA end. CDR1 is MDHEN and CDR2 is SYDVKM in the germline V gene. CDR3 length: 14 residues. The CDR3: CASTERGRLYEQYF. As DNA, the CDR3 is TGTGCCAGCACCGAGCGGGGACGCCTCTACGAGCAGTACTTC.

CDR3 sequence: CASSEQENYGYTF. The CDR3 DNA reads TGTGCCAGCAGTGAACAGGAGAACTATGGCTACACCTTC. The chain carries TRBV6-1 and TRBJ1-2, with D unresolved. This CDR3 is built from 13 residues. The germline gives CDR1 MNHNS, CDR2 SASEGT. Trimming took off 2 bases at V and 2 bases at J, with 6 bases between the two ends.

This chain links TRBV5-6 with TRBJ1-2, with 7 bases aligning to TRBD1. Germline trimming cut 4 bases from V and 7 bases from J; bases unmatched to any gene: 7. The germline gives CDR1 SGHDT, CDR2 YYEEEE. The CDR3 has 13 amino acids. In DNA form, the CDR3 reads TGTGCCAGCAGCACGGGGACAGCGGGTGGCTACACCTTC. Amino acid sequence: CASSTGTAGGYTF.

The chain joins TRBV28 to TRBJ1-4; 7 bases line up with TRBD1. Trimming at V came to 8 bases and at J to 8 bases, leaving 8 bases not matched to a gene. Germline CDR1 and CDR2: MDHEN and SYDVKM. The CDR3 extends over 13 amino acids. CDR3 loop: CASLGGAREKLFF. The CDR3 DNA reads as TGTGCCAGCTTAGGGGGCGCGAGGGAAAAACTGTTTTTT.

This chain uses TRBV30 with TRBJ1-1, with a weak D call TRBD1 (5 bases). V was clipped by 5 bases and J by 5 bases, with 12 bases between them. This CDR3 has 12 residues. CDR1 GTSNPN and CDR2 SVGIG come from the germline V gene (reference sequence). The CDR3 DNA is TGTGCCTGGGATATCTCAGGGACTGAAGCTTTCTTT. It is translated as CAWDISGTEAFF.